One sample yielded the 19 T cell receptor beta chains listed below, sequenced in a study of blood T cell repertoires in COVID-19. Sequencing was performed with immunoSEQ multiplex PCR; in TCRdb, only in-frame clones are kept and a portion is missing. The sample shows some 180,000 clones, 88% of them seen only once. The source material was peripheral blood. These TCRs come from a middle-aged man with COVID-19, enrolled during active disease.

CDR3 sequence reads: CASSDTSGGLNEQFF. Here the CDR3 DNA reads TGCGCCAGCAGTGATACGTCAGGGGGCCTCAATGAGCAGTTCTTC. The genes are TRBV10-1 and TRBJ2-1; 8 bases are shared with TRBD1. Per the germline V gene, CDR1 is WNHNN and CDR2 is SYGVQD (reference sequence). This CDR3 region has 15 residues. V shed 3 bases and J 6 bases; nucleotides not matched to a gene: 7.

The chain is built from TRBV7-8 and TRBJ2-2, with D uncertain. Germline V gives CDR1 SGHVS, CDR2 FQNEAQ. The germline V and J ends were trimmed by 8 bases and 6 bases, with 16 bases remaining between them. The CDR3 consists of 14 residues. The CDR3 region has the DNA TGTGCCAGCGGTGCTAGACGTTTCGCCGGGGAGCTGTTTTTT. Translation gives CASGARRFAGELFF.

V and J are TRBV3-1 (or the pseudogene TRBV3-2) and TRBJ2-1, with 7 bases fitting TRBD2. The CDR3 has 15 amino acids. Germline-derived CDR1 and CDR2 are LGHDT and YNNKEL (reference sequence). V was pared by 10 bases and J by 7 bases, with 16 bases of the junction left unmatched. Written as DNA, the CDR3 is TGTGCCACCGGGAGATGGGGGGGTGAAGGTAATGAGCAGTTCTTC. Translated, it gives CATGRWGGEGNEQFF.

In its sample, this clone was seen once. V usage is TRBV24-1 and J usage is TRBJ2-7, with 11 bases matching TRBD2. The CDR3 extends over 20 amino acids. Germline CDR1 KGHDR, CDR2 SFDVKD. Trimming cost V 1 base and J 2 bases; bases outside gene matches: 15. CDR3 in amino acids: CATSDFPGASGRRHPYEQYF. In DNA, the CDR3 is TGTGCCACCAGTGATTTTCCTGGAGCTAGCGGGAGGAGGCACCCCTACGAGCAGTACTTC.

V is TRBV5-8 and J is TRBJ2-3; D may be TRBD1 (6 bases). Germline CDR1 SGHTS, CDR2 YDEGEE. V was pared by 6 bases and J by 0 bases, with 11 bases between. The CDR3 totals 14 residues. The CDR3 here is CASILTGSTDTQYF. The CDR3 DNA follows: TGTGCCAGCATATTGACAGGTAGCACAGATACGCAGTATTTT.

In DNA, the CDR3 is TGCAGCGTTGCAAGACTAGCGGTTAGCACAGATACGCAGTATTTT. Translated, it gives CSVARLAVSTDTQYF. V and J are TRBV29-1 and TRBJ2-3, with 9 bases fitting TRBD2. The J segment lost 0 bases and the V segment lost 4 bases, leaving 5 bases of the junction unmatched. CDR3 length: 15 amino acids. The germline gives CDR1 SQVTM, CDR2 ANQGSEA.

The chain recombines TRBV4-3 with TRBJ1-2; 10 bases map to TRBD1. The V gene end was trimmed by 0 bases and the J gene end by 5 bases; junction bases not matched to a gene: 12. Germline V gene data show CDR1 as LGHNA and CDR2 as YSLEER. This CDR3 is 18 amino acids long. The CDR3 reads CASSQDGARRQGAYGYTF. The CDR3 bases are TGCGCCAGCAGCCAAGATGGTGCCCGGAGACAGGGGGCTTATGGCTACACCTTC.

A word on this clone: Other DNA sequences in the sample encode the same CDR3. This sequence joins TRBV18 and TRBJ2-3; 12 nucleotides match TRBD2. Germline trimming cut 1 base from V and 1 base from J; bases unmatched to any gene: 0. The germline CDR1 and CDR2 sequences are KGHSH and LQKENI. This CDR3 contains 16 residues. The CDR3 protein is CASSPRTSGGTDTQYF. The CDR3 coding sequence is TGTGCCAGCTCACCACGGACTAGCGGGGGCACAGATACGCAGTATTTT. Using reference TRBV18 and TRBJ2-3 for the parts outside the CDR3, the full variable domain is NAGVMQNPRHLVRRRGQEARLRCSPMKGHSHVYWYRQLPEEGLKFMVYLQKENIIDESGMPKERFSAEFPKEGPSILRIQQVVRGDSAAYFCASSPRTSGGTDTQYFGPGTRLTVL.

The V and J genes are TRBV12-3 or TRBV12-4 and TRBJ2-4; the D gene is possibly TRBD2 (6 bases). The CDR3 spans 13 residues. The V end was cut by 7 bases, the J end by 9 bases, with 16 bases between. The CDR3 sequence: CASTLGRLGIQYF. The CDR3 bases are TGTGCCAGCACCCTTGGGAGGTTAGGCATTCAGTACTTC.

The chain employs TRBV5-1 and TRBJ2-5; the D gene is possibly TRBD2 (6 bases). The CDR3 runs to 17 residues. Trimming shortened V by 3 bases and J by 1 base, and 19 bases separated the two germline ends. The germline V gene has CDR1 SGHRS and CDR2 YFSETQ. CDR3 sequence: CASSWKRLERGQETQYF. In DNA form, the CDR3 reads TGCGCCAGCAGCTGGAAACGACTAGAACGGGGCCAAGAGACCCAGTACTTC.

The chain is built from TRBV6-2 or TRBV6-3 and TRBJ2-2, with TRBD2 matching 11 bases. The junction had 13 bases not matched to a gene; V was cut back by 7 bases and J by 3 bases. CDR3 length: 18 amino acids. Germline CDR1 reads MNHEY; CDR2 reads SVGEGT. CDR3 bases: TGTGCCAGCACCCCACTAGCGGGAGCCCTCCAGGACACCGGGGAGCTGTTTTTT. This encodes CASTPLAGALQDTGELFF.

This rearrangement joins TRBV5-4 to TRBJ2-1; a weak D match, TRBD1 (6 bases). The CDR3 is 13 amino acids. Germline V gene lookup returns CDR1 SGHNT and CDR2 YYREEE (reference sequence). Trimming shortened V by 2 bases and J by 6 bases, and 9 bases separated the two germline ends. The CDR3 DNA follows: TGTGCCAGCAGCTTTCCCAGGGGCAATGAGCAGTTCTTC. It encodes CASSFPRGNEQFF.

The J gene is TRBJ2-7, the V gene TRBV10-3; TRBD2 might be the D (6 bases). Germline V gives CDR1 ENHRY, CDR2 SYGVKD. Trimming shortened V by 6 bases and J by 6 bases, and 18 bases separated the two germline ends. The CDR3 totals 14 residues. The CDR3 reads CAIRNRLDGVEQYF. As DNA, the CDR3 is TGTGCCATCAGAAACCGACTAGATGGGGTCGAGCAGTACTTC.

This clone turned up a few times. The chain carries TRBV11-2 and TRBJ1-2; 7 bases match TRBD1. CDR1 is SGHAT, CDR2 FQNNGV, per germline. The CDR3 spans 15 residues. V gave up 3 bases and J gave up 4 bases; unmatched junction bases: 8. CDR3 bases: TGTGCCAGCAGCTTCGAGGGGGCGCGCGGCTATGGCTACACCTTC. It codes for CASSFEGARGYGYTF.

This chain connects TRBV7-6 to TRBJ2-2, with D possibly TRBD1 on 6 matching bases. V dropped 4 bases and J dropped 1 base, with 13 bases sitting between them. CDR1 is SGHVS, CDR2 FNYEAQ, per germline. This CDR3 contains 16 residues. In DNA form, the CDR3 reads TGTGCCAGCAGCTGGTCTCCGGGACAGAACACCGGGGAGCTGTTTTTT. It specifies CASSWSPGQNTGELFF.

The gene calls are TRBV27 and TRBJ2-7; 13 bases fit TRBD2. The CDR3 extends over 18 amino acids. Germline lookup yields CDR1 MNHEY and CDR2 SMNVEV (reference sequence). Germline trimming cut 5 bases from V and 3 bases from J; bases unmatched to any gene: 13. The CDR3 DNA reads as TGTGCCAGCAGTACCACGGGACTAGCGGGGAATCCCCACTACGAGCAGTACTTC. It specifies CASSTTGLAGNPHYEQYF.

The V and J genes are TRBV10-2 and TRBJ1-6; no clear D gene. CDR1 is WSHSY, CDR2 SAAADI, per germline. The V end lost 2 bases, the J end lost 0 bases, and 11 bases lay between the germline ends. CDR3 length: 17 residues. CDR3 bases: TGCGCCAGCAGTGAGGGGCCGAGTAGCTCCTATAATTCACCCCTCCACTTT. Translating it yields CASSEGPSSSYNSPLHF.

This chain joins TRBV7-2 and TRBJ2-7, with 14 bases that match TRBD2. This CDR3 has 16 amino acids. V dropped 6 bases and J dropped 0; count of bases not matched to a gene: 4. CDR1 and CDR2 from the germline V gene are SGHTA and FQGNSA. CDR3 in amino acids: CASSRTSGGTSYEQYF. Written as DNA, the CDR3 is TGTGCCAGCAGTCGGACTAGCGGGGGGACCTCCTACGAGCAGTACTTC. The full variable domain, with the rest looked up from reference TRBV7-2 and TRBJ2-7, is GAGVSQSPSNKVTEKGKDVELRCDPISGHTALYWYRQSLGQGLEFLIYFQGNSAPDKSGLPSDRFSAERTGGSVSTLTIQRTQQEDSAVYLCASSRTSGGTSYEQYFGPGTRLTVT.

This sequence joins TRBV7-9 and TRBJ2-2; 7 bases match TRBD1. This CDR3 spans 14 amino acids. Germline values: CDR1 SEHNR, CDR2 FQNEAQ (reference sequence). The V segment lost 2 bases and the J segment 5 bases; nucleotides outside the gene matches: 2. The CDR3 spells CASSLRQGTGELFF. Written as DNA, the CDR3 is TGTGCCAGCAGCTTACGACAGGGTACCGGGGAGCTGTTTTTT. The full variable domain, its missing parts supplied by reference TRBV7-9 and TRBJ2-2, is DTGVSQNPRHKITKRGQNVTFRCDPISEHNRLYWYRQTLGQGPEFLTYFQNEAQLEKSRLLSDRFSAERPKGSFSTLEIQRTEQGDSAMYLCASSLRQGTGELFFGEGSRLTVL.